The 8 T cell receptor beta chains below come from one sample, sequenced in a study of blood T cell repertoires in COVID-19. The protocol was immunoSEQ multiplex PCR, while the TCRdb copy is restricted to in-frame clones and leaves out a portion. The repertoire holds 150,000 to 200,000 clones, with 81% as singletons. Specimen: peripheral blood. The receptors originated from a human donor in a cohort sampled during active COVID-19.

This sequence joins TRBV11-2 and TRBJ2-1, with D hard to call. Trimming left V 4 bases short and J 8 bases short, with 6 bases between. This CDR3 has 11 amino acids. Germline values: CDR1 SGHAT, CDR2 FQNNGV. The CDR3 region has the DNA TGTGCCAGCAGCTCAGTATATGAGCAGTTCTTC. It yields the protein CASSSVYEQFF.

This clone was recorded a few times. The J gene is TRBJ2-2, the V gene TRBV6-6; no reliable D call. The CDR3 contains 16 residues. V gave up 0 bases and J gave up 5 bases, with 13 bases separating them. Germline CDR1 and CDR2: MNHNY and SVGAGI (reference sequence). CDR3 amino acids: CASSYSWPGGTGELFF. As DNA, the CDR3 is TGTGCCAGCAGTTACTCGTGGCCGGGTGGGACCGGGGAGCTGTTTTTT.

This chain uses TRBV30 with TRBJ2-1; perhaps TRBD1 as D (5 bases). The CDR3 has 15 residues. Deletions cut 4 bases from V and 0 bases from J, with 13 bases between. The germline gives CDR1 GTSNPN, CDR2 SVGIG (reference sequence). CDR3 DNA sequence: TGTGCCTGGACCCCTGGGGCTCACTCCTACAATGAGCAGTTCTTC. Translation gives CAWTPGAHSYNEQFF. The full variable domain, with the rest looked up from reference TRBV30 and TRBJ2-1, is SQTIHQWPATLVQPVGSPLSLECTVEGTSNPNLYWYRQAAGRGLQLLFYSVGIGQISSEVPQNLSASRPQDRQFILSSKKLLLSDSGFYLCAWTPGAHSYNEQFFGPGTRLTVL.

V gene TRBV19 combines with J gene TRBJ2-7; 7 nucleotides agree with TRBD1. The trim removed 3 bases at V and 2 bases at J, leaving 7 bases unmatched. The germline V gene encodes CDR1 LNHDA and CDR2 SQIVND (reference sequence). The CDR3 covers 15 residues. CDR3 coding DNA: TGTGCCAGTAGTATTCGCCAGGGGGTGGCCTACGAGCAGTACTTC. Its translation: CASSIRQGVAYEQYF. Complete variable domain (other parts from reference TRBV19 and TRBJ2-7): DGGITQSPKYLFRKEGQNVTLSCEQNLNHDAMYWYRQDPGQGLRLIYYSQIVNDFQKGDIAEGYSVSREKKESFPLTVTSAQKNPTAFYLCASSIRQGVAYEQYFGPGTRLTVT.

The chain is built from TRBV5-6 and TRBJ1-3, with TRBD1 matching over 7 bases. The CDR3 covers 15 residues. Germline assignment: CDR1 SGHDT and CDR2 YYEEEE. The junction had 12 bases not matched to a gene; V was cut back by 4 bases and J by 8 bases. The DNA for the CDR3 is TGTGCCAGCAGCCTACAAACAGGGGATCCGGACACCATATATTTT. Translation gives CASSLQTGDPDTIYF.

The gene calls are TRBV11-2 and TRBJ2-3; 7 positions agree with TRBD1. The CDR3 spans 13 residues. CDR1 is SGHAT, CDR2 FQNNGV, per germline. Trimming took 7 bases from V and 7 from J; bases not matched to a gene: 8. CDR3 loop: CASTRTGQNTQYF. Here the CDR3 DNA reads TGTGCCAGCACTAGGACAGGTCAGAATACGCAGTATTTT.

V usage is TRBV3-1 (or the pseudogene TRBV3-2) and J usage is TRBJ2-2, with 7 bases fitting TRBD2. V was clipped by 3 bases and J by 4 bases; unmatched bases: 8. The V gene's germline CDR1 is LGHDT and CDR2 YNNKEL (reference sequence). The CDR3 spans 16 residues. The CDR3 DNA reads as TGTGCCAGCAGCCAGGAGGGAGGGCCTGGCACCGGGGAGCTGTTTTTT. Translating gives CASSQEGGPGTGELFF.

The chain links TRBV28 to TRBJ1-2; 7 bases agree with TRBD1. The CDR3 is made up of 14 amino acids. CDR1 is MDHEN, CDR2 SYDVKM, per germline. Losses at the gene ends were 5 bases for V and 2 bases for J; bases not matched to a gene: 5. CDR3 nucleotides: TGTGCCAGCAGTCAGGGACAGTCAAACTATGGCTACACCTTC. Translation gives CASSQGQSNYGYTF.